This TCR beta chain originates from a study of blood T cell repertoires in COVID-19. Background on the study: The United States, Italy and Spain supplied acute and convalescent COVID-19 samples.

This CDR3 spans 17 amino acids. Germline-derived CDR1 and CDR2 are KGHDR and SFDVKD. The V gene end was trimmed by 2 bases and the J gene end by 7 bases; junction bases not matched to a gene: 16. As processed by the authors: Amplification of reference gene primers was used by the study to estimate nucleated cell counts. TCRdb's table, derived via immunoSEQ multiplex PCR, lists solely in-frame clones and lacks some. The DNA gave D and trimming, while V, J and clone size come from that table. The sample lists some 400,000 clones, roughly 86% seen once, with about 1.2% in the top ten. The clonotype comes from a human donor with acute or convalescent COVID-19. The donor label of this sample is uncertain. This chain joins TRBV24-1 and TRBJ2-7, with 7 bases matching TRBD1. The sequenced material came from peripheral blood. This chain's CDR3 is CATSDSTAQGILREQYF. The CDR3 region has the DNA TGTGCCACCAGTGATTCCACCGCACAGGGGATTCTTCGTGAGCAGTACTTC.